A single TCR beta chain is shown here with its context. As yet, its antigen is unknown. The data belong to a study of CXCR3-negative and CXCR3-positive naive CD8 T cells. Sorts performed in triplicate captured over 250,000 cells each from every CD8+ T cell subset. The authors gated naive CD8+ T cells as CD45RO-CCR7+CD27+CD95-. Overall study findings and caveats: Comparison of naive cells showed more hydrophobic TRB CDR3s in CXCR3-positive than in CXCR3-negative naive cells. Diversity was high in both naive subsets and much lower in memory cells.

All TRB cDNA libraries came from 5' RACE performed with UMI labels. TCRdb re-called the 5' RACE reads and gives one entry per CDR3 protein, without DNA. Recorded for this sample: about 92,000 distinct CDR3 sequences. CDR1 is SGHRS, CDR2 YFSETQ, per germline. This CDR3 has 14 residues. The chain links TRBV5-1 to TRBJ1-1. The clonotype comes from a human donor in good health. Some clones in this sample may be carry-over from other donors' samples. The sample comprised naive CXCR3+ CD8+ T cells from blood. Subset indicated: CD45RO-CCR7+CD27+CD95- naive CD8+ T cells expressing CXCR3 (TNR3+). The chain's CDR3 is CASSRALENTEAFF.